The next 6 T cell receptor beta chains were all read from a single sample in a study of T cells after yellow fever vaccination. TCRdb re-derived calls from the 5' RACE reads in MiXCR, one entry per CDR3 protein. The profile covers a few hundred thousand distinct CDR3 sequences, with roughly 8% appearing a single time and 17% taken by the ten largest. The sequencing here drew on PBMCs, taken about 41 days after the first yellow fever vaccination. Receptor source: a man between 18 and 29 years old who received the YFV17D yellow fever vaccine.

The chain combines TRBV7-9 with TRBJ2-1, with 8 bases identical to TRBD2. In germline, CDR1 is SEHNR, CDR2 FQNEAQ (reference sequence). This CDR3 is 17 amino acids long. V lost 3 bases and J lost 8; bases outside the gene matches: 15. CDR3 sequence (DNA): TGTGCCAGCAGCTTTCTCTATGTAGCGGGGAAGTACGATGAGCAGTTCTTC. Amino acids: CASSFLYVAGKYDEQFF.

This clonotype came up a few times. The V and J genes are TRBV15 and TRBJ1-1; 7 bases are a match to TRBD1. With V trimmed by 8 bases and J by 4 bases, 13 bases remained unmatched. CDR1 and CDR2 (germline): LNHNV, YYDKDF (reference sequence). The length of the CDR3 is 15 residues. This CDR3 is CATQLMEGATTEAFF. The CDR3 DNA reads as TGTGCCACCCAATTGATGGAGGGGGCGACCACTGAAGCTTTCTTT.

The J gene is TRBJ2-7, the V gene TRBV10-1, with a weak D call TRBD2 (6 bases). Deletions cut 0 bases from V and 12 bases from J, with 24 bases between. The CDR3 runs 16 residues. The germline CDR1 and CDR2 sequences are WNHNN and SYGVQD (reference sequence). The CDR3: CASSESIGGTPIRRYF. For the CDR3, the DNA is TGCGCCAGCAGTGAGTCGATTGGGGGGACCCCTATTCGGCGGTACTTC.

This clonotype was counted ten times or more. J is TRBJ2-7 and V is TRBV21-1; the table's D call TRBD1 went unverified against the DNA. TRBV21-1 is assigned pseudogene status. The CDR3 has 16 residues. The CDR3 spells CASSKAGQSDSREQYF. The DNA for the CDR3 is TGTGCCAGCAGCAAAGCTGGACAGTCCGATTCTAGAGAGCAGTACTTC.

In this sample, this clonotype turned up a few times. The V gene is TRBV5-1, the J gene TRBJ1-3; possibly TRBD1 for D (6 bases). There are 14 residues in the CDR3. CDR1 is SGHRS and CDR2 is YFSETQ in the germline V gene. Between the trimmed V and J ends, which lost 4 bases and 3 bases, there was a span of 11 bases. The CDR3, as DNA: TGCGCCAGCAGCGAACAGGGCGTTGGAAACACCATATATTTT. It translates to CASSEQGVGNTIYF. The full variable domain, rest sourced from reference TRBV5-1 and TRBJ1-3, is KAGVTQTPRYLIKTRGQQVTLSCSPISGHRSVSWYQQTPGQGLQFLFEYFSETQRNKGNFPGRFSGRQFSNSRSEMNVSTLELGDSALYLCASSEQGVGNTIYFGEGSWLTVV.

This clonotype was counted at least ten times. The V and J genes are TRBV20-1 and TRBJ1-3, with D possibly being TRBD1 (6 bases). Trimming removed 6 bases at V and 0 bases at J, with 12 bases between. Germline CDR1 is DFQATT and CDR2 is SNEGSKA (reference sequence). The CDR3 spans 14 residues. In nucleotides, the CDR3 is TGCAGTGCGTTGGACAGATCCTCTGGAAACACCATATATTTT. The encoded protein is CSALDRSSGNTIYF.